The 2 T cell receptor beta chains presented below share a single source sample, sequenced in a study of T cell repertoires in cytomegalovirus infection. Each CDR3 protein gets one entry after TCRdb re-called the reads with MiXCR. The sample lists hundreds of thousands of distinct CDR3 sequences, 11% occurring once. Input material: PBMCs. All receptors come from a human donor in good health (CMV status not recorded). Some clones in this sample may be carry-over from other donors' samples.

This clonotype was seen more than once but under ten times. The genes are TRBV27 and TRBJ2-1, with TRBD2 as a possible D gene (5 bases). Germline assignment: CDR1 MNHEY and CDR2 SMNVEV (reference sequence). This CDR3 spans 15 amino acids. The germline V and J ends were trimmed by 2 bases and 5 bases, with 13 bases remaining between them. Here the CDR3 DNA reads TGTGCCAGCAGTTTACGTGACGGGAAGAACAATGAGCAGTTCTTC. Its translation is CASSLRDGKNNEQFF.

This clonotype appeared many times. This chain joins TRBV19 and TRBJ2-3, with a weak D call TRBD2 (6 bases). The length of the CDR3 is 13 residues. Germline CDR1 and CDR2: LNHDA and SQIVND (reference sequence). The V end was cut by 4 bases, the J end by 6 bases, with 11 bases between. The CDR3: CASSTSGLDTQYF. The CDR3 DNA follows: TGTGCCAGTAGTACGAGCGGGTTGGATACGCAGTATTTT.